This T cell receptor beta chain was profiled in a study of identical twins. Study-wide results and caveats: Beta out-of-frame sequences displayed a weaker excess of sharing between twins. Where out-of-frame alpha sequences were twin-shared, they showed excess low generation probability.

One entry per CDR3 protein results from TCRdb running MiXCR on the 5' RACE reads. The sample holds 500,000 to 700,000 distinct CDR3 sequences, roughly 7.2% seen once. In this sample, this clonotype turned up a few times. Antigen specificity is unknown. The CDR3 contains 14 residues. With 5 bases removed from V and 1 base from J, the gap between germline ends came to 11 bases. A further study also used this sample, focusing on yellow fever vaccine responses in identical twins. According to that study: On the reported evidence, twins' vaccine T cell responses seemed partly convergent and partly personalized.

This clonotype was obtained from a young woman in good health. The rearrangement uses TRBV12-3 or TRBV12-4 and TRBJ2-5; D may be TRBD1 or TRBD2 (5 bases each). The sample taken for sequencing was PBMCs. The CDR3 DNA follows: TGTGCCAGCAGTCCCCTGGGGGTCCAAGAGACCCAGTACTTC. It encodes CASSPLGVQETQYF.